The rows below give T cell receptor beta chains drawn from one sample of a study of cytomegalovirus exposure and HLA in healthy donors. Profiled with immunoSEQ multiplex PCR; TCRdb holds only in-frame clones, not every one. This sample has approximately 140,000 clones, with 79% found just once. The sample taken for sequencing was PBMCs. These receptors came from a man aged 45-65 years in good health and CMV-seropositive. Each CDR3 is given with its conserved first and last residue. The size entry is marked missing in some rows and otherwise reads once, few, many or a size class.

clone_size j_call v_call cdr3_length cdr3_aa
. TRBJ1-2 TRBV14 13 CASSQAGVHGYTF
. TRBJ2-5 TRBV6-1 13 CASSDPPMETQYF
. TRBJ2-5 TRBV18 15 CASSRYQGQQETQYF
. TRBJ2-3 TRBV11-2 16 CASSSWTSGITDTQYF
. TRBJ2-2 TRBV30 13 CAWSMGANGELFF
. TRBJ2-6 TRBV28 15 CASRAGPFGANVLTF
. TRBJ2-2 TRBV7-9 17 CASGRRRTHYNTGELFF
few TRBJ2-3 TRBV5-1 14 CASKVAGRPDTQYF
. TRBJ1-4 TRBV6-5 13 CASSYRPGEKLFF
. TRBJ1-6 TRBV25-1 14 CASMSRGWDSPLHF
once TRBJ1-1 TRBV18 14 CASSPARLGTEAFF
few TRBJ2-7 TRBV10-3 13 CASSDRATYEQYF
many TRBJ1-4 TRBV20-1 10 CSARDEGTLF
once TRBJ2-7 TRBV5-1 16 CASSSSAGTGVREQYF
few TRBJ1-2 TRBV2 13 CASSEESQGGYTF
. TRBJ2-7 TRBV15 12 CATGTSGYEQYF
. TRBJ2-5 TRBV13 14 CASSLNGRRETQYF
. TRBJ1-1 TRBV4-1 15 CASSQEDRVDTEAFF
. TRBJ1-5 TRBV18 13 CASRKGAGQPQHF
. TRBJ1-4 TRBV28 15 CASSSNRATNEKLFF
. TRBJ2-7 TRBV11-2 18 CASSQLPASGAFLYEQYF
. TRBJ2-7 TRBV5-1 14 CASSPGTGAYEQYF
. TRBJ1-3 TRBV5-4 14 CASSSTGAGNTIYF
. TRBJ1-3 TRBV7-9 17 CSSSFSLQDIPGDTIYF
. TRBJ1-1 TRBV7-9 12 CASSLGGAEAFF
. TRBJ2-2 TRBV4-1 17 CASRTGLAGKNTGELFF
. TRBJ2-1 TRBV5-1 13 CASSLLTSSEQFF
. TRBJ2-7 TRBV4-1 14 CASSQVQGSYEQYF
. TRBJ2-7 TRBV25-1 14 CASRAGTSVGEQYF
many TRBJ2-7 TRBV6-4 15 CASSYGDSSIYEQYF
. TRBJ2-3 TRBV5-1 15 CASSPQGAGTDTQYF
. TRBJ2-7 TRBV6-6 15 CASSARDQNLYEQYF
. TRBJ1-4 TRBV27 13 CASRDSNNEKLFF
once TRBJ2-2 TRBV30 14 CAWSGRADTGELFF
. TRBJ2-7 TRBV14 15 CASSRNRGGSYEQYF
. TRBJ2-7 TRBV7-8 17 CASSARLAGGPGYEQYF
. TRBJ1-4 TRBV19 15 CASSLLQGTDEKLFF
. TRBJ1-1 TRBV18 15 CASSPGGALNTEAFF
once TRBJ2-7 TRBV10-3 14 CAISGGTSVYEQYF
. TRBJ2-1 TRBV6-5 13 CASSGGTSGEQFF
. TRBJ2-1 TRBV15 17 CATSRRGLAGLKDEQFF
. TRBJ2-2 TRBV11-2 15 CASSFSGSYTGELFF
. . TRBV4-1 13 CASSRDRGYEQYF
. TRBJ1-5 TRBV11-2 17 CASSLRQGVDLNQPQHF
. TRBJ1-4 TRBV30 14 CAWSPGTADEKLFF
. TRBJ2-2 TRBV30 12 CAWSVMSGELFF
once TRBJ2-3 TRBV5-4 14 CASSQPRELGTQYF